Sequencing of this TCR beta chain was carried out in a study of T cell responses to AZD1222 COVID-19 vaccine. Study results and caveats: Clonal diversity may have been underestimated, and the donors were mostly white British, with more females than males. Reports say nearly half of spike-specific TCRs go after unmutated variant regions.

Comments on this clone: Its antigen remains unidentified.

CDR3 length: 14 amino acids. Trimming cost V 0 bases and J 2 bases, with 7 bases left between them. The germline V gene has CDR1 LNHNV and CDR2 YYDKDF (reference sequence). Profiling relied on immunoSEQ multiplex PCR, and the TCRdb table lists in-frame clones only, not all of them. The repertoire consists of about 140,000 clones, with roughly 90% occurring once and the leading ten covering just over 5.5%. V is TRBV15 and J is TRBJ2-5; D gene uncertain. The starting material was peripheral blood, obtained on day 0 of AZD1222 vaccination. This receptor was taken from an adult in good health. The CDR3 sequence: CATSRDHGQETQYF. The DNA for the CDR3 is TGTGCCACCAGCAGAGATCATGGGCAAGAGACCCAGTACTTC.